A selection of T cell receptor beta chains follows, all from one sample in a study of cytomegalovirus exposure and HLA in healthy donors. Data came from immunoSEQ multiplex PCR; TCRdb stores just in-frame clones and leaves some out. Of roughly 350,000 clones in the sample, roughly 89% were seen once. Sequences were obtained from PBMCs. The receptors were sampled from a woman aged 18-35 years in good health and CMV-seronegative. CDR3s include the opening cysteine and the closing phenylalanine or tryptophan. A D gene is named only where the DNA matches it firmly. Clone size, where shown, is once, few, many, or a class for clones that have expanded.

D gene | J gene | clone size | V gene | CDR3 DNA | CDR3 protein
TRBD1 | TRBJ1-2 | - | TRBV15 | TGTGCCACCAGCATTGACAGGGGCTATGGCTACACCTTC | CATSIDRGYGYTF
TRBD2 | TRBJ2-7 | - | TRBV6-6 | TGTGCCAGCAGTTACGTGGGGGGGTCCTACGAGCAGTACTTC | CASSYVGGSYEQYF
- | TRBJ1-2 | - | TRBV4-1 | TGCGCCAGCAGCCAGCCCCCTTGGGCCACCACCTATGGCTACACCTTC | CASSQPPWATTYGYTF
- | TRBJ1-1 | few | TRBV7-9 | TGTGCCAGCAGCGGCGACAGCGACTTAGGGGGAGCTTTCTTT | CASSGDSDLGGAFF
TRBD1 | TRBJ2-7 | - | TRBV6-1 | TGTGCCAGCAGTGAAGAGGGGACAGGGGCAGGCTACGAGCAGTACTTC | CASSEEGTGAGYEQYF
TRBD2 | TRBJ2-3 | - | TRBV9 | TGTGCCAGCAGCGTAGAGGGACTAGGGACTTACACAGATACGCAGTATTTT | CASSVEGLGTYTDTQYF
TRBD2 | TRBJ2-3 | - | TRBV7-9 | TGTGCCAGCAGCTTCTCCGGGACTAGAAGCACAGATACGCAGTATTTT | CASSFSGTRSTDTQYF
TRBD1 | TRBJ2-7 | - | TRBV18 | TGTGCCAGCTCACCCGGATGGGACAGGGGATACGAGCAGTACTTC | CASSPGWDRGYEQYF
- | TRBJ1-2 | - | TRBV6-1 | TGTGCCAGTCAACATAACTATGGCTACACCTTC | CASQHNYGYTF
TRBD2 | TRBJ2-5 | - | TRBV28 | TGTGCCAGCAGTACCGGACTAGCGGGAGGTGAGACCCAGTACTTC | CASSTGLAGGETQYF
- | TRBJ1-4 | - | TRBV5-1 | TGCGCCAGCAGCTTGGGCGCTGGGACTCAGGCGGCTGAAAAACTGTTTTTT | CASSLGAGTQAAEKLFF
TRBD2 | TRBJ2-7 | - | TRBV5-1 | TGCGCCAGCAGCTCGGGGAGGTCTAGCGGGAGTGGACACGAGCAGTACTTC | CASSSGRSSGSGHEQYF
- | TRBJ2-2 | once | TRBV7-3 | TGTGCCAGCAGCGCAATAACGGTGGACAGCCGGAACACCGGGGAGCTGTTTTTT | CASSAITVDSRNTGELFF
TRBD1 | TRBJ1-2 | - | TRBV6-5 | TGTGCCAGCAGTTTGGGACAGGGAGTTGGCTATGGCTACACCTTC | CASSLGQGVGYGYTF
TRBD1 | TRBJ2-7 | - | TRBV6-5 | TGTGCCAGCAGTTCGGACAGGGGAACCTACGAGCAGTACTTC | CASSSDRGTYEQYF
TRBD2 | TRBJ2-3 | - | TRBV5-1 | TGCGCCAGCAGCTCTACGGGACTAGCAACTAGCACAGATACGCAGTATTTT | CASSSTGLATSTDTQYF
TRBD1 | TRBJ2-5 | - | TRBV5-6 | TGTGCCAGCAGCCTCTGGGCTGAAGGACAGGAAATTCAAGAGACCCAGTACTTC | CASSLWAEGQEIQETQYF
- | TRBJ2-2 | - | TRBV27 | TGTGCCAGCAGTTTACGAGTCAGGACGAACACCGGGGAGCTGTTTTTT | CASSLRVRTNTGELFF
TRBD2 | TRBJ2-1 | many | TRBV7-7 | TGTGCCAGCAGCTTAGGGGGGACTAGTGTGAATGAGCAGTTCTTC | CASSLGGTSVNEQFF
- | TRBJ2-7 | - | TRBV10-3 | TGTGCCTGCGCAGGCCAAACCTACGAGCAGTACTTC | CACAGQTYEQYF
TRBD1 | TRBJ1-5 | - | TRBV6-1 | TGTGCCAGCAGGGACAGGGACGCCGGGAATCAGCCCCAGCATTTT | CASRDRDAGNQPQHF
- | TRBJ1-2 | - | TRBV4-3 | TGCGCCAGCAGCCAAGTCAAACAGGGCTATGGCTACACCTTC | CASSQVKQGYGYTF
TRBD1 | TRBJ1-1 | - | TRBV25-1 | TGTGCCAGCACCTACACAGGGGCCCTCACTGAAGCTTTCTTT | CASTYTGALTEAFF
TRBD1 | TRBJ1-2 | - | TRBV5-4 | TGTGCCAGCAGCTTGTCCGGGACAGGGCTGGATGGCTACACCTTC | CASSLSGTGLDGYTF
TRBD1 | TRBJ1-1 | - | TRBV7-2 | TGTGCCAGCAGCTCGTCGACAGGGATGAACACTGAAGCTTTCTTT | CASSSSTGMNTEAFF
TRBD2 | TRBJ2-7 | - | TRBV19 | TGTGCCAGTACCATCCCCGGGACTATTAACGAGCAGTACTTC | CASTIPGTINEQYF
TRBD2 | TRBJ2-3 | medium-sized | TRBV15 | TGTGCCACCAGCAGAGAAGCGGGAGGGCCAGATACGCAGTATTTT | CATSREAGGPDTQYF
- | TRBJ1-5 | few | TRBV29-1 | TGCAGCGTTGGATTTGAGGGCCAGCCCCAGCATTTT | CSVGFEGQPQHF
- | TRBJ2-2 | - | TRBV11-2 | TGTGCCAGCAGCTTAGATCGGATTTGGGCTACAGTCGACACCGGGGAGCTGTTTTTT | CASSLDRIWATVDTGELFF
- | TRBJ2-1 | - | TRBV11-2 | TGTGCCAGCAGCGCCCGGACTCCCCTCGGGCAGTTCTTC | CASSARTPLGQFF
- | TRBJ1-4 | - | TRBV7-3 | TGTGCCAGCAGCTCCCTACAGGGTGAAAAACTGTTTTTT | CASSSLQGEKLFF
TRBD2 | TRBJ2-7 | - | TRBV10-3 | TGTGCCATCAGTGAGTTTACAGCGGGAGGGATCTACGAGCAGTACTTC | CAISEFTAGGIYEQYF
TRBD1 | TRBJ2-7 | - | TRBV7-7 | TGTGCTAGCAGCGATGGACAGGGGGCGAGGGAGCAGTACTTC | CASSDGQGAREQYF
TRBD1 | TRBJ2-4 | - | TRBV2 | TGTGCCAGCAGTACACAGGGGGCGACCAAAAACATTCAGTACTTC | CASSTQGATKNIQYF
- | TRBJ2-7 | - | TRBV11-2 | TGTGCTGCGGGGGACACCGCCTACGAGCAGTACTTC | CAAGDTAYEQYF
- | TRBJ2-7 | - | TRBV15 | TGTGCCACCAGCAGAGACAGGGTTTACGAGCAGTACTTC | CATSRDRVYEQYF
TRBD2 | TRBJ2-2 | - | TRBV5-1 | TGCGCCAGCAGCTTGGCCGGCGGGGGGAATACCGGGGAGCTGTTTTTT | CASSLAGGGNTGELFF
- | TRBJ2-7 | - | TRBV6-5 | TGTGCCAGCAGTTACTCGCATTGGACTGCATCCTACGAGCAGTACTTC | CASSYSHWTASYEQYF
- | TRBJ2-7 | - | TRBV7-2 | TGTGCCAGCAAGGAGGGATCGTACGAGCAGTACTTC | CASKEGSYEQYF
TRBD2 | TRBJ2-3 | - | TRBV7-2 | TGTGCCAGCAGCTTAGTGAGCGGGAGTGGGCGCACAGATACGCAGTATTTT | CASSLVSGSGRTDTQYF
TRBD2 | TRBJ2-1 | - | TRBV7-2 | TGTGCCAGCGCTAGCGGGAGGGCCGTAACTGAGCAGTTCTTC | CASASGRAVTEQFF
- | TRBJ2-1 | - | TRBV27 | TGTGCCAGCAGTCTCGGCCCGGACAGTGAGCAGTTCTTC | CASSLGPDSEQFF
- | TRBJ2-1 | - | TRBV18 | TGTGCCAGCTCAACACGAGGGAATGAGCAGTTCTTC | CASSTRGNEQFF
- | TRBJ2-3 | - | TRBV5-1 | TGCGCCAGCACCGCAGAGGGAACACCTACGCAGTATTTT | CASTAEGTPTQYF
TRBD2 | TRBJ2-3 | - | TRBV5-6 | TGTGCCAGCAGCCAAATAGCGGGAGCAGATACGCAGTATTTT | CASSQIAGADTQYF
TRBD2 | TRBJ2-5 | - | TRBV28 | TGTGCCAGCAGTTCCTCCGGGACTAGCGGACAAGAGACCCAGTACTTC | CASSSSGTSGQETQYF
TRBD2 | TRBJ2-1 | - | TRBV27 | TGTGCCAGCAGTCCCCCCAAACTAGCGGGAAGTAGCAATGAGCAGTTCTTC | CASSPPKLAGSSNEQFF
- | TRBJ1-2 | - | TRBV28 | TGTGCCAGCAGTTCCCAGGGTCGGTTCGGCGGCTACACCTTC | CASSSQGRFGGYTF
TRBD1 | TRBJ1-3 | - | TRBV27 | TGTGCCAGCAGTTTATACCCCCCCGCCGACAGGGTAGCTGGAAACACCATATATTTT | CASSLYPPADRVAGNTIYF
TRBD2 | TRBJ2-1 | - | TRBV28 | TGTGCCAGCAGTTTAGGACTAGCGGGGTACAATGAGCAGTTCTTC | CASSLGLAGYNEQFF
- | TRBJ1-4 | - | TRBV6-6 | TGTGCCAGCAGTTACTCTACAGGGCTTAATGAAAAACTGTTTTTT | CASSYSTGLNEKLFF